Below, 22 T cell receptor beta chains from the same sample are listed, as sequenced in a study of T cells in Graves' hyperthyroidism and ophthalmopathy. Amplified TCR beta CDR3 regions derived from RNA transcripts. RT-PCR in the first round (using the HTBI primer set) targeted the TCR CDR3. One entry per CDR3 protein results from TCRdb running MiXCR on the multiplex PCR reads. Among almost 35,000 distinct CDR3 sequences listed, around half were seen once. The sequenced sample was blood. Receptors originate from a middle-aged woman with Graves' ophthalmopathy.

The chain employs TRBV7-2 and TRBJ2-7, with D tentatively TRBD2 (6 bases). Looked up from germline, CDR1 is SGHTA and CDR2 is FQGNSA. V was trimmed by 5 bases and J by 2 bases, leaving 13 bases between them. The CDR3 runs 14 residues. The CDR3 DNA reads TGTGCCAGCAGCCCGACGCGGGGAACCTACGAGCAGTACTTC. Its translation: CASSPTRGTYEQYF.

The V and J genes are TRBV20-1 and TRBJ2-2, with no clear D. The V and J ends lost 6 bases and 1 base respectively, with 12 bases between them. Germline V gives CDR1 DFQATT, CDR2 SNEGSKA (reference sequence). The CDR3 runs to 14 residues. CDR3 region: CSASRTGNTGELFF. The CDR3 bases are TGCAGTGCCAGCAGAACGGGGAACACCGGGGAGCTGTTTTTT.

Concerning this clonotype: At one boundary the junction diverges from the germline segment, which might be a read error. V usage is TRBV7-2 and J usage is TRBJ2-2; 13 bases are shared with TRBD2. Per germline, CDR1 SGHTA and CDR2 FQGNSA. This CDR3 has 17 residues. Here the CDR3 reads CAGSRLAGGPNTGGLFF. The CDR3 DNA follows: TGTGCCGGCAGCCGACTAGCGGGGGGACCAAACACCGGGGGGCTGTTTTTT.

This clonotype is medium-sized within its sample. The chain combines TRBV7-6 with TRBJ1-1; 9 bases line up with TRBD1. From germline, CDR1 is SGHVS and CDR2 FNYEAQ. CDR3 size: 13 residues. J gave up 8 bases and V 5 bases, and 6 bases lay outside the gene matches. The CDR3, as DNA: TGTGCCAGCAGCCTGGGACAGGGAAAAGAAGCTTTCTTT. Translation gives CASSLGQGKEAFF.

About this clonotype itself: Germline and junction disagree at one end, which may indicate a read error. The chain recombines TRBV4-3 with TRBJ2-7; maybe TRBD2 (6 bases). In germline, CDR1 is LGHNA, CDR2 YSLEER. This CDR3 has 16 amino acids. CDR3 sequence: CASSQDSGLNTGELYF. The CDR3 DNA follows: TGCGCCAGCAGCCAAGACTCGGGACTCAACACCGGGGAGCTGTACTTC.

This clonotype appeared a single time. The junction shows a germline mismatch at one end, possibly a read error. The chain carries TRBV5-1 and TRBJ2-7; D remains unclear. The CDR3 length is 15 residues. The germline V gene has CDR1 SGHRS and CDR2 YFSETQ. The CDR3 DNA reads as TGCGTCAGCAGTTTGGGGTCTAGTGGGGATTACGAGCAGTACTTC. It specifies CVSSLGSSGDYEQYF.

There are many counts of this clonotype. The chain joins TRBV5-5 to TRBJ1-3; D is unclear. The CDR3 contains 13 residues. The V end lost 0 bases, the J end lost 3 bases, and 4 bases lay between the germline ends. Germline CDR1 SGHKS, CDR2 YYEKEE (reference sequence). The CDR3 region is CASSLVSGNTIYF. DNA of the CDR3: TGTGCCAGCAGCTTGGTCAGTGGAAACACCATATATTTT.

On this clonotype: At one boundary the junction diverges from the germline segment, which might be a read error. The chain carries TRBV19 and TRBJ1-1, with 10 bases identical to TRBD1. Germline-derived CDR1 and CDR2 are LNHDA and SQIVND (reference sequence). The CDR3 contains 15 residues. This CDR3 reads CASSPGGQGNTEALF. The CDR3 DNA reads TGTGCCAGCAGTCCGGGGGGACAGGGGAACACGGAAGCTCTCTTT.

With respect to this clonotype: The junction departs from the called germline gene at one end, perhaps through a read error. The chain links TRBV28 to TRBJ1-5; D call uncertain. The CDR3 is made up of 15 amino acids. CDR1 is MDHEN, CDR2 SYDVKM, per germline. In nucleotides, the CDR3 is TGTGCCAGCAGTTTGTCAGGACCTAGCGATCAGCCCCAGCATTTT. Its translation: CASSLSGPSDQPQHF.

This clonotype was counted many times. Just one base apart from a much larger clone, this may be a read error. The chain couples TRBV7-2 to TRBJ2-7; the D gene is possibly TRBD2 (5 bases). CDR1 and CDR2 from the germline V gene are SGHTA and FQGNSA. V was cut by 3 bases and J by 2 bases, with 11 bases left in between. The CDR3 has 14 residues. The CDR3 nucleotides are TGTGCCAGCAGCTTGTTAACCGGGGCCTACGAGCAGTACTTC. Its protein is CASSLLTGAYEQYF.

The chain's CDR3 is CASSPGVGKMSYTF. DNA for the CDR3: TGTGCCAGCAGTCCAGGTGTAGGGAAGATGAGCTACACCTTC. The rearrangement joins TRBV7-9 to TRBJ1-2; no clear D gene. V lost 6 bases and J lost 9, with 20 bases in between. CDR3 length: 14 residues. Germline lookup yields CDR1 SEHNR and CDR2 FQNEAQ (reference sequence).

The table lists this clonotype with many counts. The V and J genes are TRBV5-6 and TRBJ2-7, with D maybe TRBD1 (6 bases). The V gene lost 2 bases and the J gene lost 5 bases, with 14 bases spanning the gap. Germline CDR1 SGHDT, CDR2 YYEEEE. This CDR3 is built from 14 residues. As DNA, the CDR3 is TGTGCCAGCAGCTTTTTGGGGGCTGTGAACGAGCAGTACTTC. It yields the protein CASSFLGAVNEQYF.

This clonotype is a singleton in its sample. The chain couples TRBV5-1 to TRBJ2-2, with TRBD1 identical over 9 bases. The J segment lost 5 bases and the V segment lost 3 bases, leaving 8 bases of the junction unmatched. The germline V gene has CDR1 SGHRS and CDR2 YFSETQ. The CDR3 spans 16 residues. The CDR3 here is CASSSTGQGVTGELFF. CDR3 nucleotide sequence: TGCGCCAGCAGCTCAACGGGACAGGGTGTGACCGGGGAGCTGTTTTTT.

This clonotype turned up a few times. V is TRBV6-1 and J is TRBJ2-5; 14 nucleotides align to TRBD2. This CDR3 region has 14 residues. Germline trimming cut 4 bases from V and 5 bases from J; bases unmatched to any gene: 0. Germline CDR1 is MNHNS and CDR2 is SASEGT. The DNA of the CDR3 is TGTGCCAGCAGTGGGACTAGCGGGGGGGAGACCCAGTACTTC. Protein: CASSGTSGGETQYF.

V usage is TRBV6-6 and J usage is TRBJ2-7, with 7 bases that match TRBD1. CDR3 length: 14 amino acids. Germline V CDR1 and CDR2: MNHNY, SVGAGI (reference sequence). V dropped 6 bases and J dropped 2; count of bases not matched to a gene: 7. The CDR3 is CASRPTDRAYEQYF. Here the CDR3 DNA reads TGTGCCAGCAGGCCCACAGACAGGGCCTACGAGCAGTACTTC.

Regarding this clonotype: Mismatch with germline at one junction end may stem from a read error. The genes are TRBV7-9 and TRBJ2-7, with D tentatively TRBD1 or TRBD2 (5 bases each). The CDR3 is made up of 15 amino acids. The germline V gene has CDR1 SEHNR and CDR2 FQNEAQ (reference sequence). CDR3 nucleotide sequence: TGTGCCGGCAGCTTGGGACGGACACAGACCTACGAGCAGTACTTC. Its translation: CAGSLGRTQTYEQYF.

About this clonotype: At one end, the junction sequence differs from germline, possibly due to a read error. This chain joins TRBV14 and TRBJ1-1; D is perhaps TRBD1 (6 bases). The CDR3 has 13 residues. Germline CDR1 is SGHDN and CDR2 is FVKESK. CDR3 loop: CASGLSGDTEAFF. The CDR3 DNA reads TGTGCCAGCGGCCTCTCCGGGGACACGGAAGCTTTCTTT.

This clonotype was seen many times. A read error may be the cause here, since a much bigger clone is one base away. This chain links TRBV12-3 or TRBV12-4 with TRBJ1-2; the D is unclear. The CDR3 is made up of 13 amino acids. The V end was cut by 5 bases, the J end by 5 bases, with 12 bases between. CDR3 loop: CASSVAPRYGYTF. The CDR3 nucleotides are TGTGCCAGCAGTGTCGCCCCCCGGTATGGCTACACCTTC.

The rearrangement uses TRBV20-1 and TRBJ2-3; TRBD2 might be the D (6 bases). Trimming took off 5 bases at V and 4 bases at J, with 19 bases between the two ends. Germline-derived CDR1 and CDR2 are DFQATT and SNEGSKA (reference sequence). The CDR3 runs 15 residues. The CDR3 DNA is TGCAGTGCTGAGGGAGGTCCATCCCGCGCAGATACGCAGTATTTT. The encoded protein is CSAEGGPSRADTQYF.

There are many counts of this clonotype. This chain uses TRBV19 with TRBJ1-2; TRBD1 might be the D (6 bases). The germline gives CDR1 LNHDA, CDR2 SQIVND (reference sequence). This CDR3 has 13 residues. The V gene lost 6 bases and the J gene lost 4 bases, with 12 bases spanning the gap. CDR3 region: CASSPQGIYGYTF. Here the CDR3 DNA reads TGTGCCAGTAGCCCACAGGGAATCTATGGCTACACCTTC.

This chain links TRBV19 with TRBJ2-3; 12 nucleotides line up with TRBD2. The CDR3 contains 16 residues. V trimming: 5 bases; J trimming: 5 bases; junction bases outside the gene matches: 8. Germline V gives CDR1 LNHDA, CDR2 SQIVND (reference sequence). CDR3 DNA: TGTGCCAGTAGTCCTCTAGCGGGAGGGGGCGAAGATACGCAGTATTTT. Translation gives CASSPLAGGGEDTQYF. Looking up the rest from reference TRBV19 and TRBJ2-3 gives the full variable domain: DGGITQSPKYLFRKEGQNVTLSCEQNLNHDAMYWYRQDPGQGLRLIYYSQIVNDFQKGDIAEGYSVSREKKESFPLTVTSAQKNPTAFYLCASSPLAGGGEDTQYFGPGTRLTVL.

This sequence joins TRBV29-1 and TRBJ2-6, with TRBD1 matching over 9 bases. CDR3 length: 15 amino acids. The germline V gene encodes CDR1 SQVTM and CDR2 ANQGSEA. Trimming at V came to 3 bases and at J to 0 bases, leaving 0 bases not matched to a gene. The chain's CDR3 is CSVETGGSGANVLTF. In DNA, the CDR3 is TGCAGCGTTGAGACAGGGGGCTCTGGGGCCAACGTCCTGACTTTC.